This T cell receptor beta chain was recorded in a study of human T cells and chemical hapten exposure. This clonotype was observed at least ten times. Its matching antigen is unknown. Regarding the study as a whole: There were significantly more large CDR3 similarity clusters among expanded TCRs than among controls.

This CDR3 comprises 16 residues. Germline V gene data show CDR1 as SGHTA and CDR2 as FQGNSA. V was shortened by 0 bases and J by 5 bases, with 16 bases between the two germline ends. The time point was: patch test 1, 2 weeks after DPC sensitization. Treatment specified: therapeutic diphenylcyclopropenone sensitization with weekly scalp DPC. Unfractionated whole blood served as the source for total RNA extraction. One entry per CDR3 protein results from TCRdb running MiXCR on the RACE reads. The sample has 300,000 to 400,000 distinct CDR3 sequences; about 7% are singletons. This TCR was recovered from a woman aged 18 to 35 with alopecia areata. Some clones in this sample may be carry-over from other donors' samples. Source: whole blood, taken in connection with sensitization to the hapten diphenylcyclopropenone (DPC). The rearrangement joins TRBV7-2 to TRBJ1-1, with D hard to call. DNA for the CDR3: TGTGCCAGCAGCTTAGCGCCAGGCTGGGGAGAGACTGAAGCTTTCTTT. It encodes CASSLAPGWGETEAFF.